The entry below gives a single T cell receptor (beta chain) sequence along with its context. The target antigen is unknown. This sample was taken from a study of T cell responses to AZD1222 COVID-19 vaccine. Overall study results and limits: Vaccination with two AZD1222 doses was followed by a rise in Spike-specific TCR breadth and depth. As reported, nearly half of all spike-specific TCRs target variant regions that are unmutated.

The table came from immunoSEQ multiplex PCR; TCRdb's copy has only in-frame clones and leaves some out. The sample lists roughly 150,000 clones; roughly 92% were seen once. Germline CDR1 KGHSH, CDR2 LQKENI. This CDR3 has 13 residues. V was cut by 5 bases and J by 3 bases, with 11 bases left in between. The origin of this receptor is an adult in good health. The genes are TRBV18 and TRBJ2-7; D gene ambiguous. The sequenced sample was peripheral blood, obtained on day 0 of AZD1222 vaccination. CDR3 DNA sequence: TGTGCCAGCTCAATTCGGGCCCTCTACGAGCAGTACTTC. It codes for CASSIRALYEQYF.